These 14 T cell receptor beta chains were all obtained from the same sample, sequenced in a study of T cell responses to AZD1222 COVID-19 vaccine. The repertoire was sequenced with immunoSEQ multiplex PCR; TCRdb's copy has only in-frame clones and lacks some. The profile covers approximately 170,000 clones, with 80% to 90% appearing a single time and more than 9% taken by the ten largest. This specimen consisted of peripheral blood, obtained 28 days after the second AZD1222 dose. The receptors originated from an adult who received the AZD1222 COVID-19 vaccine.

This chain joins TRBV25-1 and TRBJ1-2; no clear D. Between the trimmed V and J ends, which lost 3 bases and 8 bases, there was a span of 19 bases. CDR3 length: 15 residues. CDR1 is MGHDK and CDR2 is SYGVNS in the germline V gene. CDR3 residues: CASSDTRRGVGGYTF. CDR3 DNA: TGTGCCAGCAGTGATACACGACGGGGAGTCGGGGGCTACACCTTC.

The rearrangement uses TRBV6-5 and TRBJ2-7; 11 bases map to TRBD2. Germline V gene sequence: CDR1 MNHEY, CDR2 SVGAGI. The V gene end was trimmed by 0 bases and the J gene end by 2 bases; junction bases not matched to a gene: 3. The CDR3 extends over 16 amino acids. The CDR3 DNA sequence: TGTGCCAGCAGTTACTCGGGGACTAGCGGCGCCTACGAGCAGTACTTC. Translated: CASSYSGTSGAYEQYF.

This clone appeared a single time. The rearrangement links TRBV14 to TRBJ2-7; TRBD2 matches 10 bases. CDR1 SGHDN and CDR2 FVKESK come from the germline V gene. With V trimmed by 2 bases and J by 6 bases, 4 bases remained unmatched. This CDR3 has 14 residues. The CDR3 here is CASSQSGGALEQYF. The DNA for the CDR3 is TGTGCCAGCAGCCAAAGCGGGGGGGCACTCGAGCAGTACTTC.

J is TRBJ1-5 and V is TRBV7-9; a weak D match, TRBD1 (5 bases). The length of the CDR3 is 15 residues. V was trimmed by 1 base and J by 4 bases, leaving 11 bases between them. The germline gives CDR1 SEHNR, CDR2 FQNEAQ (reference sequence). The CDR3 DNA reads TGTGCCAGCAGCTTAGTTGGGGAGGGGAATCAGCCCCAGCATTTT. Its translation is CASSLVGEGNQPQHF.

V is TRBV7-9 and J is TRBJ1-4; TRBD1 might be the D (5 bases). V was shortened by 5 bases and J by 3 bases, with 16 bases between the two germline ends. The germline V gene has CDR1 SEHNR and CDR2 FQNEAQ (reference sequence). The CDR3 runs 16 residues. Here the CDR3 reads CASSADPGIANEKLFF. Written as DNA, the CDR3 is TGTGCCAGCAGCGCTGACCCAGGGATTGCTAATGAAAAACTGTTTTTT.

The V gene is TRBV11-2, the J gene TRBJ2-1, with D perhaps TRBD1 or TRBD2 (5 bases each). Germline V gene sequence: CDR1 SGHAT, CDR2 FQNNGV. The CDR3 sequence is 15 residues long. The V end was cut by 3 bases, the J end by 5 bases, with 14 bases between. In nucleotides, the CDR3 is TGTGCCAGCAGCTTGGACGGGGCGACAGACAATGAGCAGTTCTTC. Protein product: CASSLDGATDNEQFF.

The gene calls are TRBV3-1 (or the pseudogene TRBV3-2) and TRBJ2-1; D is ambiguous. Germline loops: CDR1 LGHDT, CDR2 YNNKEL (reference sequence). CDR3 length equals 13 residues. V was pared by 0 bases and J by 5 bases, with 5 bases between. Here the CDR3 DNA reads TGTGCCAGCAGCCAAGAGATAGACAATGAGCAGTTCTTC. Translated, it gives CASSQEIDNEQFF.

The rearrangement joins TRBV7-3 to TRBJ1-2, with 7 bases fitting TRBD1. This CDR3 region has 17 residues. Per germline, CDR1 SGHTA and CDR2 FQGTGA. V lost 1 base and J lost 6; bases outside the gene matches: 14. This CDR3 reads CASSLMATGTGDDGYTF. The CDR3 region has the DNA TGTGCCAGCAGCTTAATGGCGACAGGGACTGGGGACGATGGCTACACCTTC.

The chain is built from TRBV19 and TRBJ2-3; either TRBD1 or TRBD2 may fit D (5 bases each). V lost 1 base, J lost 2 bases, and 16 bases lay in between. The CDR3 sequence is 17 residues long. Germline V gives CDR1 LNHDA, CDR2 SQIVND (reference sequence). The CDR3 here is CASSIVGTGAYTDTQYF. CDR3 DNA: TGTGCCAGTAGTATAGTAGGGACCGGGGCATACACAGATACGCAGTATTTT.

The chain couples TRBV21-1 to TRBJ1-2. TRBV21-1 is marked as a pseudogene. CDR3 length equals 12 residues. Written as DNA, the CDR3 is TGTGCCAGCCTTGAGGTTTTAGGTGGCTACACCTTC. Translated, it gives CASLEVLGGYTF.

This chain links TRBV7-9 with TRBJ1-4, with D uncertain. The CDR3 totals 15 residues. In germline, CDR1 is SEHNR, CDR2 FQNEAQ (reference sequence). V lost 11 bases, J lost 6 bases, and 22 bases lay in between. The CDR3 DNA sequence: TGTGCCGGTTCGGCGGGTTTCCTTAGTCATGAAAAACTGTTTTTT. Translating it yields CAGSAGFLSHEKLFF.

The chain uses TRBV4-3 and TRBJ1-5, with D unresolved. This CDR3 spans 13 amino acids. The germline CDR1 and CDR2 sequences are LGHNA and YSLEER. Trimming removed 0 bases at V and 4 bases at J, with 4 bases between. For the CDR3, the DNA is TGCGCCAGCAGCCAAGATGTGAATCAGCCCCAGCATTTT. Its translation: CASSQDVNQPQHF.

This chain connects TRBV5-1 to TRBJ2-5, with 10 nucleotides matching TRBD1. With 3 bases clipped from V and 5 bases from J, the junction kept 7 bases outside the gene matches. The germline gives CDR1 SGHRS, CDR2 YFSETQ. The CDR3 consists of 15 residues. CDR3 coding DNA: TGCGCCAGCAGCTGGAGGACAGGGGGGATGGAGACCCAGTACTTC. It translates to CASSWRTGGMETQYF. The full variable domain, in which reference TRBV5-1 and TRBJ2-5 provide the parts outside the CDR3, is KAGVTQTPRYLIKTRGQQVTLSCSPISGHRSVSWYQQTPGQGLQFLFEYFSETQRNKGNFPGRFSGRQFSNSRSEMNVSTLELGDSALYLCASSWRTGGMETQYFGPGTRLLVL.

There are a few counts of this clone. This sequence joins TRBV9 and TRBJ1-1; the D is unclear. The CDR3 consists of 13 residues. Trimming stripped 4 bases from V and 3 bases from J, with 10 bases between. The germline V gene encodes CDR1 SGDLS and CDR2 YYNGEE. CDR3 residues: CASSLGPHTEAFF. In nucleotides, the CDR3 is TGTGCCAGCAGCCTAGGGCCCCACACTGAAGCTTTCTTT.